This TCR beta chain was documented in a study of cytomegalovirus exposure and HLA in healthy donors. The PCR contained 60 Vbeta and 13 Jbeta primers. The repertoire was sequenced with immunoSEQ multiplex PCR; TCRdb's copy has only in-frame clones and lacks some. The sample consists of fewer than 80,000 clones, 74% of them appearing once. This CDR3 contains 18 residues. V gave up 2 bases and J gave up 7 bases; unmatched junction bases: 15. CDR1 is MGHRA and CDR2 is YSYEKL in the germline V gene. This TCR was sampled from a woman aged 55-70 years in good health and CMV-seropositive. Specimen: PBMCs. V is TRBV4-1 and J is TRBJ2-1; TRBD1 matches 9 bases. The CDR3: CASSQPKPGTGRNNEQFF. DNA of the CDR3: TGCGCCAGCAGCCAACCTAAACCTGGGACAGGGAGGAATAATGAGCAGTTCTTC.